Below, 30 T cell receptor beta chains from the same sample are listed, as sequenced in a study of shared clonotypes between healthy human individuals. Libraries were prepared by immunoSEQ multiplex PCR; TCRdb keeps only in-frame clonotypes and omits some of them. The sample lists approximately 940,000 clones, over 75% occurring once. Sequencing used memory CD4+ T cells sorted from blood. Subset described: CD45RA-negative fraction. These receptors originate from a man younger than 30 in good health.

This sequence joins TRBV9 and TRBJ2-5, with 7 positions matching TRBD1. The CDR3 loop spans 15 amino acids. V trimming: 2 bases; J trimming: 5 bases; junction bases outside the gene matches: 9. Germline values: CDR1 SGDLS, CDR2 YYNGEE. CDR3 nucleotide sequence: TGTGCCAGCAGCGTCGGCCGGACAGGTTTGGAGACCCAGTACTTC. Protein product: CASSVGRTGLETQYF. The variable domain in full, with the rest retrieved from reference TRBV9 and TRBJ2-5, is DSGVTQTPKHLITATGQRVTLRCSPRSGDLSVYWYQQSLDQGLQFLIQYYNGEERAKGNILERFSAQQFPDLHSELNLSSLELGDSALYFCASSVGRTGLETQYFGPGTRLLVL.

The gene calls are TRBV6-1 and TRBJ2-3; maybe TRBD2 (6 bases). The ends were cut back, 3 bases at V and 3 bases at J, with 16 bases in the middle. This CDR3 region has 16 residues. Germline V gene data show CDR1 as MNHNS and CDR2 as SASEGT. In DNA form, the CDR3 reads TGTGCCAGCAGTGAGAGGCGGAATCGGGGGACAGATACGCAGTATTTT. It is translated as CASSERRNRGTDTQYF.

This sequence joins TRBV7-2 and TRBJ2-5; 7 positions agree with TRBD2. The ends lost 3 bases at V and 3 bases at J; junction bases unmatched: 19. Looked up from germline, CDR1 is SGHTA and CDR2 is FQGNSA. The CDR3 extends over 19 amino acids. The CDR3 loop is CASSFRSVGIAGAKETQYF. CDR3 sequence (DNA): TGTGCCAGCAGCTTTCGCAGCGTAGGTATCGCGGGAGCTAAAGAGACCCAGTACTTC.

The chain recombines TRBV28 with TRBJ1-6; D unclear. CDR1 MDHEN and CDR2 SYDVKM come from the germline V gene. The V gene lost 4 bases and the J gene lost 6 bases, with 4 bases spanning the gap. This CDR3 region has 12 residues. The DNA for the CDR3 is TGTGCCAGCAGTTATATTAATTCACCCCTCCACTTT. Its translation is CASSYINSPLHF.

The gene calls are TRBV5-1 and TRBJ1-4; TRBD1 matches 8 bases. This CDR3 region has 15 residues. The junction had 13 bases not matched to a gene; V was cut back by 3 bases and J by 12 bases. Germline values: CDR1 SGHRS, CDR2 YFSETQ. CDR3 sequence (DNA): TGCGCCAGCAGCTCTACCGGGACAGGAGCATGGGAACTGTTTTTT. As protein: CASSSTGTGAWELFF.

This rearrangement joins TRBV6-5 to TRBJ1-2; no reliable D call. The CDR3 is 13 residues long. Germline values: CDR1 MNHEY, CDR2 SVGAGI. V was trimmed by 6 bases and J by 13 bases, leaving 21 bases between them. In nucleotides, the CDR3 is TGTGCCAGCAGCCCCCCTTCGACCGGACTGCCCACCTTC. Translation gives CASSPPSTGLPTF.

This clone was counted between two and nine times. The CDR3 loop is CASSYLGGPTYEQYF. The CDR3 bases are TGTGCCAGCAGTTATCTCGGGGGTCCCACCTACGAGCAGTACTTC. The chain is built from TRBV6-5 and TRBJ2-7; perhaps TRBD2 as D (6 bases). The germline CDR1 and CDR2 sequences are MNHEY and SVGAGI. V was pared by 3 bases and J by 2 bases, with 14 bases between. The CDR3 has 15 amino acids.

The chain has TRBV7-2 and TRBJ2-7; a weak D match, TRBD2 (6 bases). The V end was cut by 1 base, the J end by 2 bases, with 15 bases between. The germline CDR1 and CDR2 sequences are SGHTA and FQGNSA. CDR3 length: 16 amino acids. CDR3 protein: CASSLVSGGRTYEQYF. The CDR3 bases are TGTGCCAGCAGCTTAGTTTCTGGGGGGAGGACCTACGAGCAGTACTTC.

The chain combines TRBV2 with TRBJ2-7; 8 bases are a match to TRBD2. This CDR3 is 14 amino acids long. The V segment lost 8 bases and the J segment 2 bases; nucleotides outside the gene matches: 8. The germline V gene encodes CDR1 SNHLY and CDR2 FYNNEI. CDR3 bases: TGTGCCAGCGGGACCCAGCGGGGGCCCTACGAGCAGTACTTC. This sequence encodes CASGTQRGPYEQYF.

The genes are TRBV6-6 and TRBJ2-3; D perhaps matches TRBD1 (5 bases). This CDR3 is built from 13 residues. V was shortened by 6 bases and J by 4 bases, with 11 bases between the two germline ends. From germline, CDR1 is MNHNY and CDR2 SVGAGI (reference sequence). CDR3 loop: CASSKLGADTQYF. As DNA, the CDR3 is TGTGCCAGCAGCAAGCTAGGGGCAGATACGCAGTATTTT.

The CDR3 here is CASSLRSAKNTGELFF. As DNA, the CDR3 is TGTGCCAGCAGCTTACGGTCCGCCAAGAACACCGGGGAGCTGTTTTTT. V is TRBV7-8 and J is TRBJ2-2; D is unresolved. The CDR3 contains 16 residues. V was cut by 2 bases and J by 1 base, with 11 bases left in between. Germline assignment: CDR1 SGHVS and CDR2 FQNEAQ.

A word on this clone: Other nucleotide sequences in the sample specify the same CDR3. The V gene is TRBV15, the J gene TRBJ1-6, with TRBD1 matching 8 bases. With 3 bases clipped from V and 7 bases from J, the junction kept 2 bases outside the gene matches. Germline CDR1 and CDR2: LNHNV and YYDKDF (reference sequence). The CDR3 extends over 14 amino acids. The CDR3 spells CATSRDRDNSPLHF. The DNA for the CDR3 is TGTGCCACCAGCAGGGACAGGGACAATTCACCCCTCCACTTT. The complete variable domain, with remaining parts taken from reference TRBV15 and TRBJ1-6, reads DAMVIQNPRYQVTQFGKPVTLSCSQTLNHNVMYWYQQKSSQAPKLLFHYYDKDFNNEADTPDNFQSRRPNTSFCFLDIRSPGLGDTAMYLCATSRDRDNSPLHFGNGTRLTVT.

The rearrangement joins TRBV5-1 to TRBJ2-5; tentative D call: TRBD1 (7 bases). This CDR3 comprises 14 residues. V lost 4 bases and J 3 bases, leaving 13 bases between the germline ends. Per germline, CDR1 SGHRS and CDR2 YFSETQ. DNA for the CDR3: TGCGCCAGCAGCCCGGGGGACAGAAAAGAGACCCAGTACTTC. Protein product: CASSPGDRKETQYF. The whole variable domain, remainder taken from reference TRBV5-1 and TRBJ2-5, is KAGVTQTPRYLIKTRGQQVTLSCSPISGHRSVSWYQQTPGQGLQFLFEYFSETQRNKGNFPGRFSGRQFSNSRSEMNVSTLELGDSALYLCASSPGDRKETQYFGPGTRLLVL.

The sample holds many counts of this clone. V and J are TRBV4-1 and TRBJ2-3; TRBD2 matches 12 bases. CDR1 and CDR2 from the germline V gene are MGHRA and YSYEKL. V was pared by 4 bases and J by 3 bases, with 2 bases of the junction left unmatched. This CDR3 has 15 amino acids. The CDR3: CASSRGLAGTDTQYF. Here the CDR3 DNA reads TGCGCCAGCAGCCGCGGACTAGCGGGGACAGATACGCAGTATTTT.

The DNA for the CDR3 is TGTGCCACCGAAGGGGGACCAGATACGCAGTATTTT. It codes for CATEGGPDTQYF. V and J are TRBV10-3 and TRBJ2-3, with a tentative D call TRBD1 (6 bases). This CDR3 region has 12 residues. V was clipped by 10 bases and J by 4 bases, with 12 bases between them. Germline V CDR1 and CDR2: ENHRY, SYGVKD.

Comment on this clone: Other DNA sequences within the sample encode an identical CDR3. The V gene is TRBV18, the J gene TRBJ2-3, with D possibly TRBD2 on 6 matching bases. Germline assignment: CDR1 KGHSH and CDR2 LQKENI. Trimming cost V 1 base and J 1 base, with 6 bases left between them. This CDR3 has 14 residues. CDR3 bases: TGTGCCAGCTCACCACGGGGGGGCACAGATACGCAGTATTTT. It is translated as CASSPRGGTDTQYF.

The chain uses TRBV7-2 and TRBJ2-7, with 8 bases matching TRBD2. The CDR3 loop spans 14 amino acids. CDR1 and CDR2 from the germline V gene are SGHTA and FQGNSA. V lost 5 bases, J lost 6 bases, and 9 bases stayed unmatched. The CDR3 coding sequence is TGTGCCAGCAGCGTGGCTAGCGGGTCATCCGAGCAGTACTTC. It specifies CASSVASGSSEQYF.

The rearrangement uses TRBV19 and TRBJ1-2; 9 nucleotides match TRBD1. V gave up 6 bases and J gave up 5 bases; unmatched junction bases: 7. Germline V gene sequence: CDR1 LNHDA, CDR2 SQIVND (reference sequence). The CDR3 spans 14 residues. The DNA of the CDR3 is TGTGCCAGTAGGACAACCGGGACAGGGTATGGCTACACCTTC. Its protein is CASRTTGTGYGYTF.

On this clone: The junction departs from the called germline gene at one end, perhaps through a read error. The V gene is TRBV7-2, the J gene TRBJ2-1; 11 bases are shared with TRBD2. This CDR3 has 16 amino acids. CDR1 SGHTA and CDR2 FQGNSA come from the germline V gene. The CDR3 bases are TGTGCCAGCAGCTTAGATGGGAGTAGCGGGAGGGTTCTACAGATCTTC. As protein: CASSLDGSSGRVLQIF.

To note about this clone: Other DNA sequences within the sample encode an identical CDR3. The chain uses TRBV7-2 and TRBJ2-5, with 7 bases identical to TRBD1. V dropped 6 bases and J dropped 4; count of bases not matched to a gene: 5. The CDR3 totals 13 residues. Germline assignment: CDR1 SGHTA and CDR2 FQGNSA. The CDR3 DNA reads TGTGCCAGCAGTCCAGGGGGTCGAGAGACCCAGTACTTC. This gives the protein CASSPGGRETQYF.

DNA of the CDR3: TGTGCCACCAGCAGAGGGACACCGACCTACGAGCAGTACTTC. Its protein is CATSRGTPTYEQYF. The chain is built from TRBV15 and TRBJ2-7, with a weak D call TRBD1 (5 bases). The germline V gene has CDR1 LNHNV and CDR2 YYDKDF (reference sequence). The CDR3 is 14 amino acids. Trimming shortened V by 1 base and J by 2 bases, and 9 bases separated the two germline ends.

The rearrangement joins TRBV5-1 to TRBJ1-6; D perhaps matches TRBD1 (6 bases). Germline V gene lookup returns CDR1 SGHRS and CDR2 YFSETQ. The CDR3 length is 15 residues. The V and J ends lost 2 bases and 4 bases respectively, with 10 bases between them. CDR3 protein: CASSLPQGYNSPLHF. The CDR3 DNA reads TGCGCCAGCAGCTTACCTCAGGGGTATAATTCACCCCTCCACTTT.

This chain links TRBV30 with TRBJ1-4; 8 nucleotides line up with TRBD1. In germline, CDR1 is GTSNPN, CDR2 SVGIG (reference sequence). There are 18 residues in the CDR3. Unmatched junction bases numbered 14, after V lost 5 bases and J lost 0 bases. In DNA, the CDR3 is TGTGCCTGGGGCCCCGGGACAGGTTTACCTGCAACTAATGAAAAACTGTTTTTT. It specifies CAWGPGTGLPATNEKLFF. The full variable domain, with the rest looked up from reference TRBV30 and TRBJ1-4, is SQTIHQWPATLVQPVGSPLSLECTVEGTSNPNLYWYRQAAGRGLQLLFYSVGIGQISSEVPQNLSASRPQDRQFILSSKKLLLSDSGFYLCAWGPGTGLPATNEKLFFGSGTQLSVL.

This sequence joins TRBV5-4 and TRBJ2-3, with TRBD2 matching over 11 bases. This CDR3 is 18 amino acids long. J gave up 0 bases and V 1 base, and 7 bases lay outside the gene matches. Germline values: CDR1 SGHNT, CDR2 YYREEE (reference sequence). The CDR3 sequence: CASSLLAGGSPSTDTQYF. The CDR3 DNA is TGTGCCAGCAGCTTGTTAGCGGGGGGGTCCCCTAGCACAGATACGCAGTATTTT. The entire variable domain, with the rest obtained from reference TRBV5-4 and TRBJ2-3, is as follows: ETGVTQSPTHLIKTRGQQVTLRCSSQSGHNTVSWYQQALGQGPQFIFQYYREEENGRGNFPPRFSGLQFPNYSSELNVNALELDDSALYLCASSLLAGGSPSTDTQYFGPGTRLTVL.

V is TRBV7-9 and J is TRBJ2-2; D unclear. Germline assignment: CDR1 SEHNR and CDR2 FQNEAQ (reference sequence). The CDR3 covers 14 residues. V lost 10 bases to trimming and J lost 2 bases, with 14 bases between them. CDR3 sequence (DNA): TGTGCCATCGCGGCGATAGTAAACACCGGGGAGCTGTTTTTT. It is translated as CAIAAIVNTGELFF.

This sequence joins TRBV6-4 and TRBJ1-5, with D uncertain. The germline V and J ends were trimmed by 5 bases and 4 bases, with 9 bases remaining between them. There are 13 residues in the CDR3. The germline CDR1 and CDR2 sequences are MRHNA and SNTAGT. Here the CDR3 DNA reads TGTGCCAGCAGTAAAGAGCAGAATCAGCCCCAGCATTTT. Translated: CASSKEQNQPQHF.

The V call is TRBV4-2, the J call TRBJ2-2; D remains ambiguous. This CDR3 spans 13 amino acids. Germline V gene data show CDR1 as LGHNA and CDR2 as YNFKEQ. The V end was cut by 0 bases, the J end by 7 bases, with 6 bases between. Here the CDR3 reads CASSQDEGGELFF. The CDR3 DNA sequence: TGTGCCAGCAGCCAAGACGAAGGCGGGGAGCTGTTTTTT.

The chain recombines TRBV18 with TRBJ2-1, with D uncertain. CDR1 is KGHSH and CDR2 is LQKENI in the germline V gene. V lost 4 bases and J 8 bases, leaving 12 bases between the germline ends. The CDR3 contains 13 residues. The CDR3 loop reads CASSRDRVYEQFF. As DNA, the CDR3 is TGTGCCAGCTCACGTGATCGGGTCTATGAGCAGTTCTTC.

This clone was seen a few times. The chain has TRBV28 and TRBJ1-2; 7 bases are a match to TRBD1. Germline CDR1 reads MDHEN; CDR2 reads SYDVKM. This CDR3 is 15 amino acids long. V shed 2 bases and J 4 bases; nucleotides not matched to a gene: 7. CDR3 DNA: TGTGCCAGCAGTTTAGGGACAGCGGTCCGCTATGGCTACACCTTC. Encoded protein: CASSLGTAVRYGYTF.

The rearrangement links TRBV28 to TRBJ2-5; D gene uncertain. The CDR3 loop spans 12 amino acids. The V gene's germline CDR1 is MDHEN and CDR2 SYDVKM. V dropped 6 bases and J dropped 5 bases, with 10 bases sitting between them. This CDR3 reads CASSASRETQYF. CDR3 nucleotide sequence: TGTGCCAGCAGCGCAAGTAGGGAGACCCAGTACTTC.